The 24 T cell receptor beta chains below all came from one sample that was sequenced in a study of STAT3 mutations in large granular lymphocyte leukemia. Here immunoSEQ multiplex PCR was the method, and the copy in TCRdb shows in-frame clones only, minus some. The sample includes 15,000 to 20,000 clones, 84% seen only once; the top ten take 8.6%. No antigens are known for them. Study-wide points: Every T-LGLL patient had at least one immunodominant TCRbeta clonotype.

The sample taken for sequencing was peripheral blood mononuclear cells. Receptor source: a man in his fifties with T-cell large granular lymphocyte leukemia. Some clones in this sample may be carry-over from other donors' samples.

The sample holds a few counts of this clone. Other DNA variants within this sample encode the same CDR3. The rearrangement joins TRBV7-9 to TRBJ2-3, with TRBD2 matching over 7 bases. Trimming removed 4 bases from V and 3 bases from J; junction bases left unmatched: 7. The length of the CDR3 is 15 residues. CDR1 SEHNR and CDR2 FQNEAQ come from the germline V gene (reference sequence). The CDR3 spells CASSSWGGETDTQYF. The CDR3 DNA reads as TGTGCCAGCAGCTCCTGGGGGGGAGAAACAGATACGCAGTATTTT.

The chain recombines TRBV5-6 with TRBJ2-3, with a possible D match to TRBD1 (6 bases). CDR3 length equals 15 residues. V lost 4 bases to trimming and J lost 2 bases, with 14 bases between them. From germline, CDR1 is SGHDT and CDR2 YYEEEE. The DNA for the CDR3 is TGTGCCAGCAGCAGACCGGGACACCTCACAGATACGCAGTATTTT. Residues: CASSRPGHLTDTQYF.

This clone was seen a single time. V and J are TRBV27 and TRBJ1-2, with D possibly TRBD1 on 6 matching bases. Germline CDR1 and CDR2: MNHEY and SMNVEV (reference sequence). V lost 3 bases and J lost 4, with 9 bases in between. The length of the CDR3 is 13 residues. The DNA of the CDR3 is TGTGCCAGCAGTTTCAGGGGCTTCTATGGCTACACCTTC. It encodes CASSFRGFYGYTF.

The chain joins TRBV6-1 to TRBJ1-3, with D perhaps TRBD1 (5 bases). Germline V lookup: CDR1 MNHNS, CDR2 SASEGT. The CDR3 is 15 amino acids. Trimming shortened V by 6 bases and J by 0 bases, and 12 bases separated the two germline ends. The CDR3 coding sequence is TGTGCCAGCAGGCCCGACAGTCGCTCTGGAAACACCATATATTTT. This gives the protein CASRPDSRSGNTIYF.

The chain combines TRBV10-3 with TRBJ2-5; D ambiguous. Per the germline V gene, CDR1 is ENHRY and CDR2 is SYGVKD. This CDR3 region has 12 residues. Trimming stripped 7 bases from V and 3 bases from J, with 9 bases between. CDR3 loop: CAIKGSEETQYF. As DNA, the CDR3 is TGTGCCATCAAGGGAAGTGAAGAGACCCAGTACTTC.

V gene TRBV5-6 combines with J gene TRBJ2-7, with TRBD1 as a possible D gene (8 bases). CDR1 SGHDT and CDR2 YYEEEE come from the germline V gene. The CDR3 runs to 14 residues. The V end was cut by 5 bases, the J end by 3 bases, with 15 bases between. As DNA, the CDR3 is TGTGCCAGCAGTTGGGGGGGGACAGGCTACGAGCAGTACTTC. This encodes CASSWGGTGYEQYF.

This clone is labeled as medium-sized (0.01 to 0.1%). The gene calls are TRBV19 and TRBJ2-5, with TRBD2 identical over 7 bases. The CDR3 has 15 residues. CDR1 and CDR2 from the germline V gene are LNHDA and SQIVND (reference sequence). J lost 1 base, V lost 3 bases, and 5 bases had no gene match. Here the CDR3 reads CASSMGGSSQETQYF. CDR3 sequence (DNA): TGTGCCAGTAGTATGGGGGGGTCCAGCCAAGAGACCCAGTACTTC.

The gene calls are TRBV12-5 and TRBJ1-5; D is unclear. Between the trimmed V and J ends, which lost 7 bases and 3 bases, there was a span of 22 bases. CDR1 is LGHNT, CDR2 FRNRAP, per germline. CDR3 length: 17 amino acids. In DNA form, the CDR3 reads TGTGCTAGTGTGAGGACGGAATCCTCCCAGATCAATCAGCCCCAGCATTTT. This sequence encodes CASVRTESSQINQPQHF.

This CDR3 is CASSDSGSKNIQYF. For the CDR3, the DNA is TGTGCCAGCAGTGATTCAGGGTCCAAAAACATTCAGTACTTC. The genes are TRBV25-1 and TRBJ2-4; TRBD1 is a possible D gene (5 bases). Germline lookup yields CDR1 MGHDK and CDR2 SYGVNS. The CDR3 is made up of 14 amino acids. V was cut by 3 bases and J by 2 bases, with 8 bases left in between.

This clone was observed a handful of times. The chain links TRBV7-2 to TRBJ1-4; the match to TRBD1 covers 10 bases. Losses at the gene ends were 3 bases for V and 8 bases for J; bases not matched to a gene: 6. This CDR3 contains 15 residues. CDR1 is SGHTA, CDR2 FQGNSA, per germline. CDR3 in DNA: TGTGCCAGCAGCTTTGCCGGGACAGGGGTAGAAAAACTGTTTTTT. Translating gives CASSFAGTGVEKLFF.

CDR3 coding DNA: TGTGCCAGCAGCTGGGAGGGCACCGAGCAGTACTTC. This codes for CASSWEGTEQYF. The rearrangement links TRBV13 to TRBJ2-7; 7 bases are shared with TRBD2. This CDR3 comprises 12 residues. Trimming cost V 4 bases and J 6 bases; bases outside gene matches: 3. Germline V gene sequence: CDR1 PRHDT, CDR2 FYEKMQ (reference sequence).

CDR3 in DNA: TGTGCCAGCAGCGAGACAGGGGGGCTGAACACTGAAGCTTTCTTT. Residues: CASSETGGLNTEAFF. The chain recombines TRBV5-6 with TRBJ1-1; TRBD1 aligns across 9 bases. Germline V gives CDR1 SGHDT, CDR2 YYEEEE. Germline trimming cut 4 bases from V and 0 bases from J; bases unmatched to any gene: 4. This CDR3 contains 15 residues.

V gene TRBV19 combines with J gene TRBJ2-6; tentative D call: TRBD1 (6 bases). CDR3 size: 15 residues. V was cut by 6 bases and J by 2 bases, with 11 bases left in between. Germline assignment: CDR1 LNHDA and CDR2 SQIVND (reference sequence). The CDR3 protein is CASRDSGAGANVLTF. The DNA of the CDR3 is TGTGCCAGTAGGGACAGTGGGGCTGGGGCCAACGTCCTGACTTTC.

The chain joins TRBV29-1 to TRBJ2-5; D is ambiguous. The CDR3 contains 12 residues. With 7 bases removed from V and 5 bases from J, the gap between germline ends came to 14 bases. CDR1 and CDR2 (germline): SQVTM, ANQGSEA. As DNA, the CDR3 is TGCAGCGCTGATTGGAGCCGCGAGACCCAGTACTTC. Encoded protein: CSADWSRETQYF.

The chain employs TRBV19 and TRBJ1-5, with TRBD1 identical over 7 bases. The junction had 11 bases not matched to a gene; V was cut back by 3 bases and J by 6 bases. Germline CDR1 LNHDA, CDR2 SQIVND (reference sequence). The CDR3 covers 16 residues. CDR3 in amino acids: CASSIPQGRWGQPQHF. Here the CDR3 DNA reads TGTGCCAGTAGTATCCCACAGGGGCGATGGGGTCAGCCCCAGCATTTT.

The gene calls are TRBV27 and TRBJ2-1, with D possibly TRBD2 on 5 matching bases. CDR3 length equals 16 residues. CDR1 and CDR2 (germline): MNHEY, SMNVEV (reference sequence). Trimming stripped 3 bases from V and 3 bases from J, with 15 bases between. The chain's CDR3 is CASSFEGGTDYNEQFF. The DNA of the CDR3 is TGTGCCAGCAGTTTCGAGGGCGGAACAGACTACAATGAGCAGTTCTTC.

The chain links TRBV7-2 to TRBJ1-2; 8 nucleotides agree with TRBD1. The CDR3 runs 15 residues. The junction had 3 bases not matched to a gene; V was cut back by 1 base and J by 2 bases. In germline, CDR1 is SGHTA, CDR2 FQGNSA. The CDR3 loop reads CASSLGAGGNYGYTF. As DNA, the CDR3 is TGTGCCAGCAGCTTAGGAGCAGGGGGCAACTATGGCTACACCTTC. Looking up the rest from reference TRBV7-2 and TRBJ1-2 gives the full variable domain: GAGVSQSPSNKVTEKGKDVELRCDPISGHTALYWYRQSLGQGLEFLIYFQGNSAPDKSGLPSDRFSAERTGGSVSTLTIQRTQQEDSAVYLCASSLGAGGNYGYTFGSGTRLTVV.

The gene calls are TRBV21-1 and TRBJ2-7; the DNA was not used to check the table's D call, TRBD2. TRBV21-1 corresponds to a pseudogene. The CDR3 totals 17 residues. CDR3 loop: CASSKAGRERVAYEQYF. The CDR3 DNA follows: TGTGCCAGCAGCAAAGCAGGGAGGGAGCGGGTTGCCTACGAGCAGTACTTC.

This chain joins TRBV2 and TRBJ1-2, with D possibly being TRBD1 (6 bases). CDR3 length equals 13 residues. Germline CDR1 SNHLY, CDR2 FYNNEI. Trimming shortened V by 3 bases and J by 4 bases, and 9 bases separated the two germline ends. CDR3 sequence reads: CASSDRGRYGYTF. The CDR3 DNA reads as TGTGCCAGCAGTGACAGGGGACGCTATGGCTACACCTTC.

The rearrangement uses TRBV7-2 and TRBJ1-2; the match to TRBD1 covers 7 bases. Unmatched junction bases numbered 7, after V lost 4 bases and J lost 8 bases. This CDR3 has 13 amino acids. CDR1 and CDR2 from the germline V gene are SGHTA and FQGNSA. Written as DNA, the CDR3 is TGTGCCAGCAGCTCCAGACAGGGAGGAGGCTACACCTTC. It codes for CASSSRQGGGYTF.

The chain links TRBV6-1 to TRBJ2-3; 7 nucleotides match TRBD1. CDR1 is MNHNS and CDR2 is SASEGT in the germline V gene. V lost 10 bases and J lost 5; bases outside the gene matches: 9. This CDR3 comprises 13 residues. The CDR3 spells CAIKDRKLDTQYF. The CDR3 DNA reads as TGTGCCATTAAGGACAGGAAATTAGATACGCAGTATTTT.

The chain employs TRBV30 and TRBJ2-5, with TRBD1 matching over 10 bases. The CDR3 loop spans 16 amino acids. Trimming cost V 8 bases and J 0 bases; bases outside gene matches: 12. Germline V gene data show CDR1 as GTSNPN and CDR2 as SVGIG (reference sequence). The CDR3 sequence: CAHSFMDRGNQETQYF. Here the CDR3 DNA reads TGTGCCCATAGTTTTATGGACAGGGGGAACCAAGAGACCCAGTACTTC.

Note on this clone: In the same sample, other DNA sequences code for this CDR3. The chain recombines TRBV5-1 with TRBJ1-5; 7 positions agree with TRBD1. Germline loops: CDR1 SGHRS, CDR2 YFSETQ. Trimming at V came to 0 bases and at J to 5 bases, leaving 2 bases not matched to a gene. The CDR3 runs to 14 residues. The CDR3 DNA sequence: TGCGCCAGCAGCTTGGGACAGGGTGATCAGCCCCAGCATTTT. Translated: CASSLGQGDQPQHF.

The chain has TRBV9 and TRBJ1-1, with D perhaps TRBD1 (6 bases). The CDR3 consists of 14 residues. V was pared by 3 bases and J by 4 bases, with 13 bases between. From germline, CDR1 is SGDLS and CDR2 YYNGEE. This CDR3 is CASSDLTGSTEAFF. CDR3 DNA: TGTGCCAGCAGCGACCTGACAGGTTCCACTGAAGCTTTCTTT.